This TCR beta chain is drawn from a study of T cell changes during pregnancy in multiple sclerosis. V lost 5 bases to trimming and J lost 8 bases; unmatched junction nucleotides: 9. The CDR3 runs 16 residues. Germline-derived CDR1 and CDR2 are PRHDT and FYEKMQ (reference sequence). Generated by immunoSEQ multiplex PCR, the TCRdb table keeps only in-frame clones and is missing some. The sample shows 65,000 to 75,000 clones, roughly 92% of them seen only once. The sequencing here drew on CD8+ T cells from peripheral blood mononuclear cells, taken in the third trimester of pregnancy. The receptor comes from a female donor in good health, enrolled as a control in a pregnancy study. The chain carries TRBV13 and TRBJ2-1, with TRBD2 matching 13 bases. The CDR3 DNA follows: TGTGCCAGCAGCATAATGGGGACTAGCGGGGAGGATGAGCAGTTCTTC. The encoded protein is CASSIMGTSGEDEQFF.